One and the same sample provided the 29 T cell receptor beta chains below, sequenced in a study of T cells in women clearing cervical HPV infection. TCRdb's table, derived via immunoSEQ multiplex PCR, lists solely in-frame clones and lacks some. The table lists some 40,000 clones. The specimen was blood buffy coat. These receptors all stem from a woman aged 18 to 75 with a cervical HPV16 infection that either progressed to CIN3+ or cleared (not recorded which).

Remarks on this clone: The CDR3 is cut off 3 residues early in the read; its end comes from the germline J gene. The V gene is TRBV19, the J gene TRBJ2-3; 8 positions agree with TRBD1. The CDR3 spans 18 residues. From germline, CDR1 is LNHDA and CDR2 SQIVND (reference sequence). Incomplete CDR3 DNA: TGTGCCAGTAGTATAGGGCGGACAGGGATCCCGTACCAAGAGACG. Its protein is CASSIGRTGIPYQET. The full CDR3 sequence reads CASSIGRTGIPYQETQYF. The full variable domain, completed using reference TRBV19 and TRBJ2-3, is DGGITQSPKYLFRKEGQNVTLSCEQNLNHDAMYWYRQDPGQGLRLIYYSQIVNDFQKGDIAEGYSVSREKKESFPLTVTSAQKNPTAFYLCASSIGRTGIPYQETQYFGPGTRLTVL.

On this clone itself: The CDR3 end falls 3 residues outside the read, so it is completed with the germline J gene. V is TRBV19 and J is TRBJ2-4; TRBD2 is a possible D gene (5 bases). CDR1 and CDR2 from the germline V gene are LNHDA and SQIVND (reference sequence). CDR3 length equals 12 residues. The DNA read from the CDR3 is TGTGCCAGTAGTTCCCTTGCGGGTGGT. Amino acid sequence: CASSSLAGG. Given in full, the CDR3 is CASSSLAGGQYF.

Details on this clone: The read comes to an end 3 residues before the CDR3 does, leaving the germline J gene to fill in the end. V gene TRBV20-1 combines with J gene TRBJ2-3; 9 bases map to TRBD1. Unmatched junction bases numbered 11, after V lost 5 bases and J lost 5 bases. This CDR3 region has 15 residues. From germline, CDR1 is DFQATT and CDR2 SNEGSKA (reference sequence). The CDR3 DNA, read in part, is TGCAGTGCTGATGACCACAGGGGGCGGGAAGATACG. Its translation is CSADDHRGREDT. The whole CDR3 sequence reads CSADDHRGREDTQYF.

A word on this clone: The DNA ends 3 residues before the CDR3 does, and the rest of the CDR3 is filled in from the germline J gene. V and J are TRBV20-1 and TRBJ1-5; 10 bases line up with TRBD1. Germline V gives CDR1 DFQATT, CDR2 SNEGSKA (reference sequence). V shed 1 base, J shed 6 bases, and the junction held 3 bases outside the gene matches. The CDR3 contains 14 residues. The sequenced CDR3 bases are TGCAGTGCTAGAGGGGGGGACAGGGGTCAGCCC. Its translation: CSARGGDRGQP. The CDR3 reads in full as CSARGGDRGQPQHF.

This CDR3 is CASSAKGPQTSGRANEQFF. The covered CDR3 bases are TGTGCCAGTAGTGCCAAGGGCCCTCAGACTAGCGGGAGGGCCAATGAG. The chain couples TRBV19 to TRBJ2-1; TRBD2 aligns across 14 bases. The CDR3 end is not reached by the read, which stops 3 residues before it; the germline J gene fills it in. Germline-derived CDR1 and CDR2 are LNHDA and SQIVND (reference sequence). V lost 5 bases to trimming and J lost 6 bases; unmatched junction nucleotides: 15. This CDR3 has 19 amino acids.

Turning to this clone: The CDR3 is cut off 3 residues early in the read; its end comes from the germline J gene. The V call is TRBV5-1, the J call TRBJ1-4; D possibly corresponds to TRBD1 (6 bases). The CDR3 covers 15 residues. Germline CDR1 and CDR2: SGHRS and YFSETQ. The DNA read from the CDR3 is TGCGCCAGCAGCTTGGAACCCGGGGGGGGCGCGGAA. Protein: CASSLEPGGGAE. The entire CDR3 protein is CASSLEPGGGAELFF. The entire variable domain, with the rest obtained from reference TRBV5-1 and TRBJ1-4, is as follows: KAGVTQTPRYLIKTRGQQVTLSCSPISGHRSVSWYQQTPGQGLQFLFEYFSETQRNKGNFPGRFSGRQFSNSRSEMNVSTLELGDSALYLCASSLEPGGGAELFFGSGTQLSVL.

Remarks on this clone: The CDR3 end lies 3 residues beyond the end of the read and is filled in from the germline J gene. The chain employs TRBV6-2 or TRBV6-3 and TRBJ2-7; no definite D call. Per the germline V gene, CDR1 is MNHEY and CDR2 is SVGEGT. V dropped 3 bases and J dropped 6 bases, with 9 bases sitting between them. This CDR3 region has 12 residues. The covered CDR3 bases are TGTGCCAGCAGTTATGTGGCCCGCGAG. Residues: CASSYVARE. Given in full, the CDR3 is CASSYVAREQYF.

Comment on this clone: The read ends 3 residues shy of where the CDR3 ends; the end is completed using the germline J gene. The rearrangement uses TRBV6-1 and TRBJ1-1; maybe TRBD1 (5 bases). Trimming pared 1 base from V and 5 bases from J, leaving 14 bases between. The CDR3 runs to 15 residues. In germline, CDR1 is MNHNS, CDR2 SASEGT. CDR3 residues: CASSEGSGGATEAFF. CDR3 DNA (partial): TGTGCCAGCAGTGAAGGTTCCGGGGGAGCGACTGAA.

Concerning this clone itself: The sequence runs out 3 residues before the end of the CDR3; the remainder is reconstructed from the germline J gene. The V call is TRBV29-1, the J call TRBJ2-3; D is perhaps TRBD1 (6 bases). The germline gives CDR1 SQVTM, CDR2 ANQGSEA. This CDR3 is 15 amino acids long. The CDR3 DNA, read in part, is TGCAGCGTTGATGGGTTTGGGGGCCCACAAGAGACG. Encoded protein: CSVDGFGGPQET. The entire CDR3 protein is CSVDGFGGPQETQYF.

This CDR3 reads CAISESKPGQGDEQYF. Incomplete CDR3 DNA: TGTGCCATCAGTGAGTCGAAACCGGGACAGGGGGACGAG. The chain couples TRBV10-3 to TRBJ2-7, with 11 positions matching TRBD1. The DNA ends 3 residues before the CDR3 does, and the rest of the CDR3 is filled in from the germline J gene. The CDR3 spans 16 residues. CDR1 and CDR2 from the germline V gene are ENHRY and SYGVKD. V lost 0 bases, J lost 5 bases, and 6 bases stayed unmatched.

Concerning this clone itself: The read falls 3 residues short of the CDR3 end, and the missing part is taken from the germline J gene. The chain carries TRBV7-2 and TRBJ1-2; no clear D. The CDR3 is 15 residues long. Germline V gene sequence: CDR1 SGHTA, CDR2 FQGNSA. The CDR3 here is CASSLVGVGSYDYTF. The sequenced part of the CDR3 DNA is TGTGCCAGCAGCTTAGTCGGGGTGGGTTCCTACGAC.

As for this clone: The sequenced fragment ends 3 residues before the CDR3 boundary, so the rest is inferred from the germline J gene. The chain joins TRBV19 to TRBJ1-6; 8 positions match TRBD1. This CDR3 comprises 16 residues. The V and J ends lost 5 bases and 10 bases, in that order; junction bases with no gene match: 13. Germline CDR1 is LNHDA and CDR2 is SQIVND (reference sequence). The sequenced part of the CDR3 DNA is TGTGCCAGTAGTGCCCCCGCCAGGGGGCGCGGGTCACCC. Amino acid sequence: CASSAPARGRGSP. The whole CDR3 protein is CASSAPARGRGSPLHF.

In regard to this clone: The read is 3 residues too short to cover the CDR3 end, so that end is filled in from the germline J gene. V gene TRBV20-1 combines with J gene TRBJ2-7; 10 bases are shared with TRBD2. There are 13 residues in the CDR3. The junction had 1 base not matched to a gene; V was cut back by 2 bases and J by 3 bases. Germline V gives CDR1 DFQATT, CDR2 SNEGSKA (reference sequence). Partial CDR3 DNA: TGCAGTGCTAGACTAGCGGGAGACTACGAG. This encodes CSARLAGDYE. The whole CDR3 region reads CSARLAGDYEQYF.

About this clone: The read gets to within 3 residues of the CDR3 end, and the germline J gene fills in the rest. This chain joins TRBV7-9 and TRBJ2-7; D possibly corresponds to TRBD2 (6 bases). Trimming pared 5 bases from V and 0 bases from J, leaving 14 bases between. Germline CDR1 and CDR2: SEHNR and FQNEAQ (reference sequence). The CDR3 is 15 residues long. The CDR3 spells CASSPGGTSSYEQYF. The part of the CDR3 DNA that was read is TGTGCCAGCAGCCCTGGGGGGACGAGCTCCTACGAG.

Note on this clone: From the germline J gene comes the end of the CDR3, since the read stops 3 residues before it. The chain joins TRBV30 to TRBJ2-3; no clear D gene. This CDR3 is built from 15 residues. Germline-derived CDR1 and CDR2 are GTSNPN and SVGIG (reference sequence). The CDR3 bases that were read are TGTGCCTGGAGTGTCTGGGCAAAACTGAAAGAGACG. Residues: CAWSVWAKLKET. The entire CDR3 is CAWSVWAKLKETQYF.

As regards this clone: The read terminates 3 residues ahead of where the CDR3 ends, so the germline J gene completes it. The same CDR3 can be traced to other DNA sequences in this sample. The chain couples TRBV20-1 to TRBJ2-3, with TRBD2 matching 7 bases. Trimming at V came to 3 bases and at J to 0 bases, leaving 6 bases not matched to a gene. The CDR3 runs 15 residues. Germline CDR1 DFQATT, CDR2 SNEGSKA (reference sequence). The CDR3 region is CSARGRGGSTDTQYF. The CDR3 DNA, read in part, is TGCAGTGCTAGGGGGAGGGGAGGGAGCACAGATACG.

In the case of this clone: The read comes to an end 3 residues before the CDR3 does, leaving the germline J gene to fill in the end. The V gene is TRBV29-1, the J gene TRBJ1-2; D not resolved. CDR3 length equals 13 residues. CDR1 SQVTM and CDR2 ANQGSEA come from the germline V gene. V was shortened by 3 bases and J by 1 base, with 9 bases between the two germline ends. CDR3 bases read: TGCAGCGTTGAGGTGAGGGTTAACTATGGC. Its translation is CSVEVRVNYG. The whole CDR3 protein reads CSVEVRVNYGYTF.

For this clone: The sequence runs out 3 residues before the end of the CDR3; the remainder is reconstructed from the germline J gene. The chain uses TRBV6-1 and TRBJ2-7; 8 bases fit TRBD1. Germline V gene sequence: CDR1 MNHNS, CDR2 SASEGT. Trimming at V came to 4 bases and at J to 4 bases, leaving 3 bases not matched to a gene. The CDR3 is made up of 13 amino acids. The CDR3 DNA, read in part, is TGTGCCAGCAGTGCAGGGGGCGGTTACGAG. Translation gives CASSAGGGYE. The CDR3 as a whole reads CASSAGGGYEQYF.

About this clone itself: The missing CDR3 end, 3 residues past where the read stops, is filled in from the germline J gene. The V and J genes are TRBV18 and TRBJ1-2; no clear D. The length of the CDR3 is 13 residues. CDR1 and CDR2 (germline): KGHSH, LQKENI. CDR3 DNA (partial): TGTGCCAGCTCACCAAACGGTCCCTACGAC. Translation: CASSPNGPYD. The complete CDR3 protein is CASSPNGPYDYTF.

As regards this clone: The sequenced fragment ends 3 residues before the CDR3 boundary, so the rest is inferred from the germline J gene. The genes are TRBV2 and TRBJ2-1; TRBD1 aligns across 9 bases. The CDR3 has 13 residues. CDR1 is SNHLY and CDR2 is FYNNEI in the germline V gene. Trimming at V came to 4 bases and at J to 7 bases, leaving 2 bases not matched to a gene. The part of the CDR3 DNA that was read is TGTGCCAGCAGTGTGGACAGGGGTAATGAG. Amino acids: CASSVDRGNE. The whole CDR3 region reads CASSVDRGNEQFF.

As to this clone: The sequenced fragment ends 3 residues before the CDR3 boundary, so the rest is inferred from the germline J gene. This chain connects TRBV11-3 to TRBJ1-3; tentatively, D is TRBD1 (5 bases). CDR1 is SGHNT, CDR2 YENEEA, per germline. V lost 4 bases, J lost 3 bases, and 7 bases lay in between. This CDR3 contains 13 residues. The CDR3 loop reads CASSSGLGNTIYF. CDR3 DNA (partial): TGTGCCAGCAGCTCGGGACTTGGAAACACC.

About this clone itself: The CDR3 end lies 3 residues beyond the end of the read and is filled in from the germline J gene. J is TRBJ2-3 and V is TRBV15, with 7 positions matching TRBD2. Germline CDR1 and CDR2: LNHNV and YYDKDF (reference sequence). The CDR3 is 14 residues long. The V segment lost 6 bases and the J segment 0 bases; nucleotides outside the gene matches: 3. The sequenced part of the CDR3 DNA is TGTGCCACCAGAAAAGCGGGAAGCACAGATACG. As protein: CATRKAGSTDT. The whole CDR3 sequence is CATRKAGSTDTQYF.

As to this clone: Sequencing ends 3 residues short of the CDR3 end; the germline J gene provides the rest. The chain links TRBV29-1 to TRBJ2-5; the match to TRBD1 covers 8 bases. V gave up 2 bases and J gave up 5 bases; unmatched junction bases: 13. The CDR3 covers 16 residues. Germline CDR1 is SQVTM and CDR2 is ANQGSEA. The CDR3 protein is CSVEILGSGGLETQYF. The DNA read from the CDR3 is TGCAGCGTTGAAATCCTAGGTTCAGGGGGCCTTGAGACC.

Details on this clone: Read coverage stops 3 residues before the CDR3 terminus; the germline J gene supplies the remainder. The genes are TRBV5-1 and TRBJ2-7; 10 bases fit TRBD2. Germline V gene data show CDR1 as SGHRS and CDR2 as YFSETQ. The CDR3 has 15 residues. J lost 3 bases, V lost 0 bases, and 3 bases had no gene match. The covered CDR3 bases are TGCGCCAGCAGCTTGGGATCTAGCGGGGGCTACGAG. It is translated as CASSLGSSGGYE. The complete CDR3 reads CASSLGSSGGYEQYF.

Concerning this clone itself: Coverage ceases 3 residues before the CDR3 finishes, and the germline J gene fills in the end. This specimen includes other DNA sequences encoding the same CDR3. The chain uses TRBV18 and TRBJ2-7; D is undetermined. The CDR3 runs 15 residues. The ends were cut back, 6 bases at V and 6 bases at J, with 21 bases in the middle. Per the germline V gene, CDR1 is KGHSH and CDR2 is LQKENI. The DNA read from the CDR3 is TGTGCCAGCTCCCCCCCTATACAAAGAGCGAGCGAG. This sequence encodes CASSPPIQRASE. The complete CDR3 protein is CASSPPIQRASEQYF. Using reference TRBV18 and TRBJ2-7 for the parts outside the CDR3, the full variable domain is NAGVMQNPRHLVRRRGQEARLRCSPMKGHSHVYWYRQLPEEGLKFMVYLQKENIIDESGMPKERFSAEFPKEGPSILRIQQVVRGDSAAYFCASSPPIQRASEQYFGPGTRLTVT.

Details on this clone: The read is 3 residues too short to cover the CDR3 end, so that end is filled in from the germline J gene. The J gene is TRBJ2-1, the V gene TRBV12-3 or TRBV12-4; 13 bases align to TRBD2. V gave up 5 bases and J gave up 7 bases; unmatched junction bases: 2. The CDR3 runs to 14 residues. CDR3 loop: CASSPGLAGNEQFF. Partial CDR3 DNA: TGTGCCAGCAGTCCGGGACTAGCGGGAAATGAG.

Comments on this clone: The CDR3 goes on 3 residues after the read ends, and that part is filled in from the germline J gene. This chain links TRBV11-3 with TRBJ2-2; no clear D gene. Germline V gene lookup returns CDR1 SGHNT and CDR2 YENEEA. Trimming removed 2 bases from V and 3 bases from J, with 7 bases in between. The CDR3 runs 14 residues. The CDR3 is CASSLFSDTGELFF. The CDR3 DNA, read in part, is TGTGCCAGCAGCTTATTCTCGGACACCGGGGAG.

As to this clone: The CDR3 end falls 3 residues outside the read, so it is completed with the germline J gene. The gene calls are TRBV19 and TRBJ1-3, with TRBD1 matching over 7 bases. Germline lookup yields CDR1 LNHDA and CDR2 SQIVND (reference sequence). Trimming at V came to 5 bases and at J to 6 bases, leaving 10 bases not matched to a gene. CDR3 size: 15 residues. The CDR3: CASSPPQGVANTIYF. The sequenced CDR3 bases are TGTGCCAGTAGTCCCCCCCAGGGGGTCGCAAACACC.

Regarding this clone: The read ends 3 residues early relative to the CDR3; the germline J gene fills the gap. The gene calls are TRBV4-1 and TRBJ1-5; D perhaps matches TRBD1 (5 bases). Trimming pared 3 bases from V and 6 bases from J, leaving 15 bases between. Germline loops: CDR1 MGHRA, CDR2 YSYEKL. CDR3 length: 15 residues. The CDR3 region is CASSHDSLGFQPQHF. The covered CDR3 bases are TGCGCCAGCAGCCATGACAGCCTCGGCTTTCAGCCC.